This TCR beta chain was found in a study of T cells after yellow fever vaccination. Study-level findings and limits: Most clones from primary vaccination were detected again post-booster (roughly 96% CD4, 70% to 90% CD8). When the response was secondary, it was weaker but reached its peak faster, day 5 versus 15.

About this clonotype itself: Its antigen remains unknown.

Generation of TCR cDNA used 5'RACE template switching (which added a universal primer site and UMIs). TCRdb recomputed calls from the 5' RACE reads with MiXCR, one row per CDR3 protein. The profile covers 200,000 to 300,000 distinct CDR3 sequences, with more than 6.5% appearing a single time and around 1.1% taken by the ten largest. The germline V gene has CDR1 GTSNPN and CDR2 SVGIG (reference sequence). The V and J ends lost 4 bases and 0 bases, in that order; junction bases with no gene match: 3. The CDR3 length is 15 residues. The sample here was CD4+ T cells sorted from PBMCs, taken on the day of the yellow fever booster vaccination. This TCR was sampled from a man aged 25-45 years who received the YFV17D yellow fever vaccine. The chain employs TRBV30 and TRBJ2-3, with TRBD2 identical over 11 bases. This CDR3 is CAWTSGRPSTDTQYF. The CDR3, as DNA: TGTGCCTGGACTAGCGGGAGGCCGAGCACAGATACGCAGTATTTT.